The text below deals with one TCR beta chain. TCRB transcripts that were expressed got sequenced, as all of the isolated RNA had been reverse transcribed. The protocol was immunoSEQ multiplex PCR, while the TCRdb copy is restricted to in-frame clones and leaves out a portion. This sample carries fewer than 400,000 clones, 7% to 9% of them seen once, and the ten largest clones take around 0.44%. Per the germline V gene, CDR1 is MNHEY and CDR2 is SVGAGI. CDR3 length: 14 residues. V lost 6 bases, J lost 8 bases, and 19 bases lay in between. These data originate in a study of beta chain features in type 1 diabetes.

Sequenced sample: central memory CD4+ T cells from blood. The TCR comes from a woman in her late teens or twenties in good health. The V gene is TRBV6-5, the J gene TRBJ1-1; a possible D gene is TRBD1 (6 bases). The CDR3 region has the DNA TGTGCCAGCAGCACAACAGGGTGGGCCAAAGAAGCTTTCTTT. Translating gives CASSTTGWAKEAFF.